The 22 T cell receptor beta chains listed next were all sequenced from one sample in a study of OX40 agonist ivuxolimab in advanced cancers. Assay used: immunoSEQ multiplex PCR; TCRdb lists only in-frame clones, some missing. The table lists 80,000 to 100,000 clones, roughly 90% of them singletons. The input for sequencing was CD4+ or CD8+ T cells sorted from blood, taken in a trial of the OX40 agonist ivuxolimab. The receptors were gathered from an adult with an advanced solid tumor such as melanoma, head and neck, liver or kidney cancer.

V and J are TRBV27 and TRBJ2-5; perhaps TRBD1 as D (6 bases). In germline, CDR1 is MNHEY, CDR2 SMNVEV (reference sequence). CDR3 length: 15 residues. V was clipped by 3 bases and J by 2 bases, with 13 bases between them. The CDR3 coding sequence is TGTGCCAGCAGTTTTTCCGGGACATCTCAAGAGACCCAGTACTTC. Protein: CASSFSGTSQETQYF.

The chain joins TRBV5-6 to TRBJ2-1; tentatively, D is TRBD2 (6 bases). CDR1 and CDR2 (germline): SGHDT, YYEEEE. The CDR3 contains 14 residues. The germline V and J ends were trimmed by 3 bases and 9 bases, with 16 bases remaining between them. The CDR3 DNA follows: TGTGCCAGCAGCTACACGGGAGCTCGGCTTGAGCAGTTCTTC. Amino acids: CASSYTGARLEQFF.

V and J are TRBV2 and TRBJ2-1; the match to TRBD2 covers 13 bases. The junction had 3 bases not matched to a gene; V was cut back by 7 bases and J by 3 bases. This CDR3 comprises 15 residues. Per the germline V gene, CDR1 is SNHLY and CDR2 is FYNNEI. CDR3 amino acids: CASTGTSGVYNEQFF. CDR3 in DNA: TGTGCCAGCACAGGGACTAGCGGGGTCTACAATGAGCAGTTCTTC. The full variable domain, in which reference TRBV2 and TRBJ2-1 provide the parts outside the CDR3, is EPEVTQTPSHQVTQMGQEVILRCVPISNHLYFYWYRQILGQKVEFLVSFYNNEISEKSEIFDDQFSVERPDGSNFTLKIRSTKLEDSAMYFCASTGTSGVYNEQFFGPGTRLTVL.

Only one count was recorded for this clone. The V call is TRBV18, the J call TRBJ1-3; D gene ambiguous. The CDR3 runs 14 residues. Trimming shortened V by 3 bases and J by 1 base, and 7 bases separated the two germline ends. Germline V lookup: CDR1 KGHSH, CDR2 LQKENI. The CDR3 DNA reads TGTGCCAGCTCACCGCCCGCTTCTGGAAACACCATATATTTT. Its translation is CASSPPASGNTIYF.

The chain combines TRBV29-1 with TRBJ2-5; D gene unclear. In germline, CDR1 is SQVTM, CDR2 ANQGSEA. V lost 1 base, J lost 2 bases, and 11 bases lay in between. This CDR3 contains 14 residues. The CDR3 DNA follows: TGCAGCGTTGAAGGGAAGGTACTTCAAGAGACCCAGTACTTC. Its translation is CSVEGKVLQETQYF.

This rearrangement joins TRBV19 to TRBJ2-5; 12 nucleotides match TRBD2. The V gene end was trimmed by 5 bases and the J gene end by 4 bases; junction bases not matched to a gene: 5. The germline CDR1 and CDR2 sequences are LNHDA and SQIVND (reference sequence). The CDR3 is 15 amino acids. DNA for the CDR3: TGTGCCAGTAGTTCCCGACTAGCGGGAGTAGAGACCCAGTACTTC. It translates to CASSSRLAGVETQYF.

The rearrangement joins TRBV6-6 to TRBJ2-7; 7 bases fit TRBD2. Germline V lookup: CDR1 MNHNY, CDR2 SVGAGI (reference sequence). With V trimmed by 8 bases and J by 2 bases, 6 bases remained unmatched. The CDR3 is made up of 13 amino acids. CDR3 amino acids: CASEPAGTYEQYF. DNA for the CDR3: TGTGCCAGCGAGCCAGCGGGAACCTACGAGCAGTACTTC.

The V and J genes are TRBV28 and TRBJ2-7, with 8 bases fitting TRBD2. Per the germline V gene, CDR1 is MDHEN and CDR2 is SYDVKM. CDR3 length: 14 amino acids. V was clipped by 9 bases and J by 0 bases; unmatched bases: 7. CDR3 nucleotides: TGTGCCAGTCGTTCCAGCGGGAGCTCCTACGAGCAGTACTTC. Its protein is CASRSSGSSYEQYF.

The chain uses TRBV28 and TRBJ1-1; maybe TRBD1 (6 bases). Trimming cost V 2 bases and J 5 bases, with 9 bases left between them. Per the germline V gene, CDR1 is MDHEN and CDR2 is SYDVKM. The CDR3 contains 13 residues. CDR3 nucleotide sequence: TGTGCCAGCAGTTTAGACAGGTTGACTGAAGCTTTCTTT. It yields the protein CASSLDRLTEAFF.

The chain has TRBV6-6 and TRBJ1-2; 7 bases are a match to TRBD1. The V gene end was trimmed by 6 bases and the J gene end by 7 bases; junction bases not matched to a gene: 8. CDR1 and CDR2 (germline): MNHNY, SVGAGI (reference sequence). This CDR3 has 13 amino acids. The CDR3 coding sequence is TGTGCCAGCAGCCTGGGGACAGAGCGTGGCTACACCTTC. Translated, it gives CASSLGTERGYTF.

The chain recombines TRBV27 with TRBJ2-2; 14 bases agree with TRBD2. This CDR3 spans 18 amino acids. J lost 6 bases, V lost 1 base, and 7 bases had no gene match. CDR1 MNHEY and CDR2 SMNVEV come from the germline V gene (reference sequence). The CDR3 DNA reads as TGTGCCAGCAGTTTATTCGGTTGGACTAGCGGGAGGCCCGGGGAGCTGTTTTTT. The encoded protein is CASSLFGWTSGRPGELFF.

The rearrangement uses TRBV5-4 and TRBJ2-3; TRBD2 is a possible D gene (5 bases). Trimming shortened V by 4 bases and J by 0 bases, and 9 bases separated the two germline ends. The CDR3 spans 14 residues. The germline gives CDR1 SGHNT, CDR2 YYREEE (reference sequence). The CDR3 coding sequence is TGTGCCAGCAGCGATACTAGTAGCACAGATACGCAGTATTTT. Its translation is CASSDTSSTDTQYF.

The chain uses TRBV9 and TRBJ1-4; 7 nucleotides line up with TRBD1. The V gene's germline CDR1 is SGDLS and CDR2 YYNGEE. V gave up 0 bases and J gave up 7 bases; unmatched junction bases: 3. There are 14 residues in the CDR3. The CDR3 spells CASSVDRGGEKLFF. In DNA, the CDR3 is TGTGCCAGCAGCGTAGACAGGGGTGGTGAAAAACTGTTTTTT.

The genes are TRBV11-2 and TRBJ2-3; D remains ambiguous. Germline CDR1 is SGHAT and CDR2 is FQNNGV. V lost 1 base and J lost 4, with 9 bases in between. The CDR3 runs to 14 residues. Here the CDR3 DNA reads TGTGCCAGCAGCTTAGTTCACAGACCAGATACGCAGTATTTT. Protein: CASSLVHRPDTQYF.

The CDR3 DNA reads TGTGCCAGCAGCTTAGGGCTGACCCGACAGGGCGAGCAGTACTTC. It encodes CASSLGLTRQGEQYF. The genes are TRBV7-2 and TRBJ2-7; TRBD1 matches 7 bases. Losses at the gene ends were 1 base for V and 6 bases for J; bases not matched to a gene: 9. This CDR3 has 15 amino acids. CDR1 is SGHTA, CDR2 FQGNSA, per germline.

The chain joins TRBV7-2 to TRBJ2-1; the match to TRBD2 covers 11 bases. The CDR3 runs to 16 residues. V shed 5 bases and J 2 bases; nucleotides not matched to a gene: 5. Germline assignment: CDR1 SGHTA and CDR2 FQGNSA. CDR3 protein: CASSTGLAVAYNEQFF. The CDR3 nucleotides are TGTGCCAGCAGCACGGGACTAGCGGTCGCCTACAATGAGCAGTTCTTC.

The gene calls are TRBV5-1 and TRBJ2-3; 7 bases align to TRBD1. Germline CDR1 SGHRS, CDR2 YFSETQ. With V trimmed by 3 bases and J by 0 bases, 7 bases remained unmatched. There are 16 residues in the CDR3. The CDR3 sequence is CASSWRTGLSTDTQYF. CDR3 nucleotide sequence: TGCGCCAGCAGCTGGCGGACAGGCCTGAGCACAGATACGCAGTATTTT.

J is TRBJ2-3 and V is TRBV28; 9 bases line up with TRBD1. Unmatched junction bases numbered 10, after V lost 5 bases and J lost 10 bases. The CDR3 has 14 residues. The germline V gene has CDR1 MDHEN and CDR2 SYDVKM. In nucleotides, the CDR3 is TGTGCCAGCAGTCCGACCAACAGGGGGCCGGCGCAGTATTTT. Its protein product is CASSPTNRGPAQYF. Together with reference TRBV28 and TRBJ2-3, the CDR3 gives the full variable domain: DVKVTQSSRYLVKRTGEKVFLECVQDMDHENMFWYRQDPGLGLRLIYFSYDVKMKEKGDIPEGYSVSREKKERFSLILESASTNQTSMYLCASSPTNRGPAQYFGPGTRLTVL.

This sequence joins TRBV2 and TRBJ2-3, with 11 bases matching TRBD2. Germline-derived CDR1 and CDR2 are SNHLY and FYNNEI. This CDR3 comprises 13 residues. V gave up 11 bases and J gave up 7 bases; unmatched junction bases: 8. The CDR3 DNA sequence: TGTGCCGGAGGGACTAGCGGAAGGAATACGCAGTATTTT. It is translated as CAGGTSGRNTQYF.

V and J are TRBV5-4 and TRBJ2-7; 13 bases are shared with TRBD2. This CDR3 is 16 amino acids long. Germline V CDR1 and CDR2: SGHNT, YYREEE (reference sequence). Trimming at V came to 5 bases and at J to 5 bases, leaving 10 bases not matched to a gene. As DNA, the CDR3 is TGTGCCAGCAGGTATGGGACTAGCGGGACGTTGGACGAGCAGTACTTC. Translation gives CASRYGTSGTLDEQYF.

The genes are TRBV6-4 and TRBJ2-3; 12 bases map to TRBD2. The germline CDR1 and CDR2 sequences are MRHNA and SNTAGT. The CDR3 length is 16 residues. J lost 4 bases, V lost 3 bases, and 5 bases had no gene match. CDR3 sequence reads: CASSETGLAGADTQYF. DNA of the CDR3: TGTGCCAGCAGTGAGACGGGACTAGCGGGCGCAGATACGCAGTATTTT.

This clone was seen a single time. The rearrangement joins TRBV5-1 to TRBJ2-3, with D maybe TRBD2 (5 bases). V dropped 2 bases and J dropped 1 base, with 11 bases sitting between them. Germline CDR1 reads SGHRS; CDR2 reads YFSETQ. The CDR3 length is 15 residues. CDR3 protein: CASSLPGSGTDTQYF. In DNA form, the CDR3 reads TGCGCCAGCAGCTTACCGGGGTCGGGCACAGATACGCAGTATTTT.